In this sample, the clone carrying this T cell receptor beta chain turned up many times. Its antigen is unidentified. These data come from a study of early T cells in non-severe SARS-CoV-2 infection. Study-wide results and limits: VDJdb matches were skewed toward anti-spike CD8 T cell responses.

TCRdb called the 5' RACE reads again in MiXCR, with one record for every CDR3 protein. The sample includes over 55,000 distinct CDR3 sequences, approximately 9% seen only once; the top ten take 1.2%. Germline-derived CDR1 and CDR2 are SQVTM and ANQGSEA. The CDR3 extends over 12 amino acids. J lost 4 bases, V lost 6 bases, and 4 bases had no gene match. The clonotype was recovered from an adult who was a healthcare worker with PCR-confirmed SARS-CoV-2 infection or an uninfected control (not recorded which). The material sequenced was whole blood. This chain links TRBV29-1 with TRBJ1-2; TRBD1 matches at 8 bases. This chain's CDR3 is CSVRQGIYGYTF. CDR3 bases: TGCAGCGTGCGACAGGGGATCTATGGCTACACCTTC.